This TCR beta chain is drawn from a study of Ad26.COV2.S vaccination and SARS-CoV-2 variants. Study-level background: Ad26.COV2.S arm of COV1001 included the donor. Findings and caveats of the study: The TCR breadth and depth analyses may have understated or missed part of the total T cell responses. Spike-specific TCR breadth in vaccine recipients exceeded that seen in placebo recipients. Spike-specific responses of CD8+ and CD4+ T cells were reported to display substantial breadth after vaccination.

Clones were read by immunoSEQ multiplex PCR, and TCRdb kept only the in-frame ones, dropping some. The sample records 350,000 to 500,000 clones, around 90% being singletons. For this clone: The target antigen is unknown.

V lost 0 bases and J lost 8, with 15 bases in between. The CDR3 is 15 residues long. Germline V gene sequence: CDR1 SGDLS, CDR2 YYNGEE. Described treatment: around 19 received Ad26.COV2.S at low or high dose, single or two shots; about 5 received placebo; per-sample allocation not given. On day 63 after the first injection, vaccine and placebo recipients gave samples. The J gene is TRBJ2-1, the V gene TRBV9; D is ambiguous. This clonotype was obtained from a person between 18 and 60 years old who received the Ad26.COV2.S COVID-19 vaccine or a placebo. The specimen comprised peripheral blood, sampled in a trial of Ad26.COV2.S vaccine versus placebo. CDR3 amino acids: CASSVGSLSLDEQFF. CDR3 DNA sequence: TGTGCCAGCAGCGTAGGTTCGTTGAGCCTGGATGAGCAGTTCTTC.